These 3 T cell receptor beta chains came from one sample sequenced in a study of shared clonotypes between healthy human individuals. Only in-frame clones appear in the TCRdb table, and some are missing; sequencing was by immunoSEQ multiplex PCR. Of fewer than 1.4 million clones in the sample, approximately 80% are singletons; the top ten hold around 0.61%. Material: memory CD4+ T cells from PBMCs. Documented subset: CD45RA-negative fraction. These receptors were obtained from a man between 18 and 29 years old in good health. Some clones in this sample may be carry-over from other donors' samples.

The chain employs TRBV27 and TRBJ1-5; D gene unclear. V gave up 6 bases and J gave up 6 bases, with 9 bases separating them. The germline gives CDR1 MNHEY, CDR2 SMNVEV (reference sequence). The CDR3 is 12 amino acids. This CDR3 reads CASRNYGQPQHF. The CDR3 DNA sequence: TGTGCCAGCAGAAATTACGGTCAGCCCCAGCATTTT.

J is TRBJ2-7 and V is TRBV21-1; the DNA was not used to check the table's D call, TRBD1. TRBV21-1 is termed a pseudogene. The CDR3 covers 15 residues. CDR3 region: CASSRGTGFACEQYF. As DNA, the CDR3 is TGTGCCAGCAGCCGTGGGACAGGGTTTGCATGCGAGCAGTACTTC.

This clone has only a few counts. This chain links TRBV6-6 with TRBJ1-4; D not resolved. V dropped 6 bases and J dropped 8 bases, with 13 bases sitting between them. The CDR3 extends over 13 amino acids. Germline V gene sequence: CDR1 MNHNY, CDR2 SVGAGI (reference sequence). As DNA, the CDR3 is TGTGCCAGCAGCCCCGGACCGGGGGAAAAACTGTTTTTT. Amino acids: CASSPGPGEKLFF.